This is a list of T cell receptor beta chains from one sample in a study of chemoradiotherapy in HPV16-positive cancers. TCRdb's copy holds only in-frame clones and misses some; the assay was immunoSEQ multiplex PCR. Of 13,000 or so clones in the sample, roughly 84% are singletons; the top ten hold more than 5%. This specimen was blood, taken from a patient who underwent chemoradiotherapy. These receptors were collected from a human donor with HPV-associated anogenital cancer. CDR3s include the opening cysteine and the closing phenylalanine or tryptophan. D genes are given only for firm matches. Clone sizes are given selectively: once, few, many, or a class where the clone is expanded.

d_call	v_call	j_call	clone_size	cdr3_nt	cdr3_aa
TRBD1	TRBV30	TRBJ1-2	NA	TGTGCCTGGAGCGACCTGACAGGGGATGGCTACACCTTC	CAWSDLTGDGYTF
NA	TRBV5-1	TRBJ2-1	NA	TGCGCCAGCAGCTTAGGAACTAGAGGATGGTATGAGCAGTTCTTC	CASSLGTRGWYEQFF
TRBD1	TRBV19	TRBJ1-4	NA	TGTGCCAGTAACAAGGACAGGGGGAATGAAAAACTGTTTTTT	CASNKDRGNEKLFF
NA	TRBV14	TRBJ2-5	NA	TGTGCCAGCAGCCCAAGAAAGACCAACAGGGTCCAAGAGACCCAGTACTTC	CASSPRKTNRVQETQYF
NA	TRBV25-1	TRBJ2-6	NA	TGTGCCAGCAGTGAACGTGTGGCCAACGTCCTGACTTTC	CASSERVANVLTF
TRBD2	TRBV9	TRBJ2-3	few	TGTGCCAGCAGCTTCTCACTAGCGAGCACAGATACGCAGTATTTT	CASSFSLASTDTQYF
NA	TRBV19	TRBJ2-7	NA	TGTGCCAGTAGCCATAACAGGGTTGGGGAGCAGTACTTC	CASSHNRVGEQYF
NA	TRBV19	TRBJ1-2	NA	TGTGCCAGTACCGATGAGAGGGGGGACTATGGCTACACCTTC	CASTDERGDYGYTF
NA	TRBV19	TRBJ2-5	NA	TGTGCCAGTAGTACTCAGGAGGGAGAGACCCAGTACTTC	CASSTQEGETQYF
TRBD2	TRBV9	TRBJ2-7	NA	TGTGCCAGCAGCGGACTCCTGACTAGCGGGACCTACGAGCAGTACTTC	CASSGLLTSGTYEQYF
NA	TRBV5-5	TRBJ1-1	NA	TGTGCCAGCAGTTTTTACCTGAACACTGAAGCTTTCTTT	CASSFYLNTEAFF
NA	TRBV9	TRBJ1-3	NA	TGTGCCAGCAGCGCCCGGACAGAAAGAAACACCATATATTTT	CASSARTERNTIYF
TRBD2	TRBV2	TRBJ2-5	NA	TGTGCCAGCATGCCGGGACTAGTGGAGACCCAGTACTTC	CASMPGLVETQYF
TRBD1	TRBV6-6	TRBJ2-5	NA	TGTGCCAGCAGCCGGACAGGGCGGGAGACCCAGTACTTC	CASSRTGRETQYF
TRBD2	TRBV19	TRBJ2-4	NA	TGTGCCAGTAGTTGGGGACTAGCGACAGATGTAGCCAAAAACATTCAGTACTTC	CASSWGLATDVAKNIQYF
NA	TRBV2	TRBJ1-6	few	TGTGCCAGCAGTGAAAGCGTAGACTCTAATTCACCCCTCCACTTT	CASSESVDSNSPLHF
NA	TRBV6-1	TRBJ1-2	few	TGTGCCAGCAGTGAGCGTCCGGGACGTCTGAACTATGGCTACACCTTC	CASSERPGRLNYGYTF
TRBD1	TRBV6-4	TRBJ1-1	NA	TGTGCCAGTCGGGACAGTTCTTCCAACACTGAAGCTTTCTTT	CASRDSSSNTEAFF
TRBD1	TRBV27	TRBJ1-5	NA	TGTGCCAGCAGTACGGGGACAGGGTATCATCAGCCCCAGCATTTT	CASSTGTGYHQPQHF
NA	TRBV29-1	TRBJ1-2	NA	TGCAGCGTTGAAGCCTTGCAGGGAGCTAACTATGGCTACACCTTC	CSVEALQGANYGYTF
TRBD1	TRBV4-2	TRBJ2-1	NA	TGTGCCAGCAGCCCCCGGGACAGGGGAGGTGTTGAGCAGTTCTTC	CASSPRDRGGVEQFF
TRBD1	TRBV7-9	TRBJ1-5	NA	TGTGCCAGCAGCTTATCCCCGACAGGGGTGGGGAGCAATCAGCCCCAGCATTTT	CASSLSPTGVGSNQPQHF
NA	TRBV4-1	TRBJ2-3	NA	TGCGCCAGCAGCCAAACTCATATGGTTACGACCGCAGATACGCAGTATTTT	CASSQTHMVTTADTQYF
TRBD1	TRBV6-5	TRBJ1-2	NA	TGTGCCAGCAGTTACGGGACAGGGGACTATGGCTACACCTTC	CASSYGTGDYGYTF
TRBD1	TRBV6-5	TRBJ2-7	NA	TGTGCCAGCAGCCCGGGACAGGGGAGGTACGAGCAGTACTTC	CASSPGQGRYEQYF
TRBD2	TRBV7-2	TRBJ2-2	NA	TGTGCCAGCAGCTTAAAAGCGGGGGGGCGGAACACCGGGGAGCTGTTTTTT	CASSLKAGGRNTGELFF
TRBD2	TRBV5-4	TRBJ2-3	NA	TGTGCCAGCAGCTTCGGCGGGGGACGCGCAGATACGCAGTATTTT	CASSFGGGRADTQYF
NA	TRBV28	TRBJ2-7	NA	TGTGCCAGCAGTGGCAGTCTGGTCCACGAGCAGTACTTC	CASSGSLVHEQYF
NA	TRBV2	TRBJ1-3	once	TGTGCCAGCAGTGCTTTCAGTAGGAACACCATATATTTT	CASSAFSRNTIYF
TRBD1	TRBV19	TRBJ1-4	NA	TGTGCCAGTAGTATTCAGGGGGCGCGGGAAAAACTGTTTTTT	CASSIQGAREKLFF
NA	TRBV5-1	TRBJ2-5	NA	TGCGCCAGCACCATTAGCCGGGGGTCCCAAGAGACCCAGTACTTC	CASTISRGSQETQYF
TRBD1	TRBV6-6	TRBJ1-1	NA	TGTGCCAGCAGGCAGGGGGTGAACACTGAAGCTTTCTTT	CASRQGVNTEAFF
NA	TRBV19	TRBJ2-5	once	TGTGCCAGTAGTATCCGAGAGAAAGGTACCGATCGCGGGGAGACCCAGTACTTC	CASSIREKGTDRGETQYF
NA	TRBV7-6	TRBJ1-6	NA	TGTGCCAGCAGCTTAGGGGGCGGGAATTCACCCCTCCACTTT	CASSLGGGNSPLHF
NA	TRBV30	TRBJ2-1	NA	TGTGCCTGGAGTGTACGGCGGGGCCGCTTCAATGAGCAGTTCTTC	CAWSVRRGRFNEQFF
NA	TRBV27	TRBJ1-5	NA	TGTGCCAGCAGTTTCGGACGGGGAAGAGCCCAGCATTTT	CASSFGRGRAQHF
NA	TRBV5-1	TRBJ1-1	once	TGCGCCAGCAGCTTGGTTGGCACTGAAGCTTTCTTT	CASSLVGTEAFF
TRBD2	TRBV18	TRBJ2-1	NA	TGTGCCAGCTCAAGCGGAGTAGGGACTAGCGTCAATGAGCAGTTCTTC	CASSSGVGTSVNEQFF
TRBD2	TRBV10-1	TRBJ2-1	once	TGCGCCAGCAGTGAGTCGGCTAGGGGATTACTAGCGGGGGGACGTGAGCAGTTCTTC	CASSESARGLLAGGREQFF
NA	TRBV5-5	TRBJ1-2	NA	TGTGCCAGCAGCTTGGGGCAGGGGAACTATGGCTACACCTTC	CASSLGQGNYGYTF
NA	TRBV19	TRBJ2-1	NA	TGTGCCAGTAGTATAGTAAGTCGTTCCTACAATGAGCAGTTCTTC	CASSIVSRSYNEQFF